The 30 T cell receptor beta chains presented below share a single source sample, sequenced in a study of T cells in Graves' hyperthyroidism and ophthalmopathy (dated by TCRdb to about 2019). The library was produced with multiplex PCR. Data came from an Illumina HiSeq 2000. The TCR beta CDR3 regions were amplified from the RNA transcripts. The first round of RT-PCR for the TCR CDR3 was performed with the HTBI primer set and the Qiagen OneStep RT-PCR kit. The raw public data were reprocessed by TCRdb itself: fastp quality trimming at Q25, MiXCR clonotype calling, in-frame beta chains only. Merged by CDR3 protein, the rows form single entries marked with the most common genes and DNA. The sample includes hundreds of thousands of distinct CDR3 sequences, with approximately 23% observed a single time. The leading ten clones occupy about 49% of the sample. Sequencing was performed on blood. These TCRs come from an older woman with Graves' ophthalmopathy.

This clonotype was seen more than once but under ten times. Written as DNA, the CDR3 is TGTGCCATCAGGGGGACAGCTTCCTCCTACGAGCAGTACTTC. Protein: CAIRGTASSYEQYF. V is TRBV10-3 and J is TRBJ2-7; 7 bases line up with TRBD1. CDR3 length: 14 amino acids. Germline V CDR1 and CDR2: ENHRY, SYGVKD. Trimming cost V 6 bases and J 0 bases; bases outside gene matches: 5.

V is TRBV2 and J is TRBJ1-5; maybe TRBD1 (6 bases). Germline V gene sequence: CDR1 SNHLY, CDR2 FYNNEI. The CDR3 is 12 amino acids. The V end lost 7 bases, the J end lost 9 bases, and 13 bases lay between the germline ends. CDR3 DNA: TGTGCCAGCAAGGGGGGCTTCGCGCCCCAGCATTTT. Translated: CASKGGFAPQHF.

This clonotype has more than one count but fewer than ten. The rearrangement links TRBV12-5 to TRBJ1-1, with unresolved D. Germline-derived CDR1 and CDR2 are LGHNT and FRNRAP. There are 21 residues in the CDR3. Trimming pared 0 bases from V and 0 bases from J, leaving 26 bases between. As DNA, the CDR3 is TGTGCTAGTGGTTTGGTACGCGTAACCCCAGAGGGCTACCAGATGAACACTGAAGCTTTCTTT. It codes for CASGLVRVTPEGYQMNTEAFF. Looking up the rest from reference TRBV12-5 and TRBJ1-1 gives the full variable domain: DARVTQTPRHKVTEMGQEVTMRCQPILGHNTVFWYRQTMMQGLELLAYFRNRAPLDDSGMPKDRFSAEMPDATLATLKIQPSEPRDSAVYFCASGLVRVTPEGYQMNTEAFFGQGTRLTVV.

This clonotype was counted a few times. Here the CDR3 reads CASSFGMRPFTDTQYF. As DNA, the CDR3 is TGTGCCAGCAGCTTCGGTATGAGGCCATTCACAGATACGCAGTATTTT. J is TRBJ2-3 and V is TRBV7-2; no clear D gene. Trimming stripped 3 bases from V and 2 bases from J, with 15 bases between. The CDR3 is made up of 16 amino acids. Germline values: CDR1 SGHTA, CDR2 FQGNSA. Drawing the rest from reference TRBV7-2 and TRBJ2-3, the complete variable domain is GAGVSQSPSNKVTEKGKDVELRCDPISGHTALYWYRQSLGQGLEFLIYFQGNSAPDKSGLPSDRFSAERTGGSVSTLTIQRTQQEDSAVYLCASSFGMRPFTDTQYFGPGTRLTVL.

This clonotype has only a few counts. The V call is TRBV5-4, the J call TRBJ2-1; 8 nucleotides line up with TRBD2. CDR1 is SGHNT, CDR2 YYREEE, per germline (reference sequence). This CDR3 contains 13 residues. V was clipped by 10 bases and J by 4 bases; unmatched bases: 7. CDR3 residues: CAVRLAGYNEQFF. CDR3 DNA: TGTGCCGTGCGGTTAGCGGGGTACAATGAGCAGTTCTTC.

This clonotype was observed at least ten times. V usage is TRBV28 and J usage is TRBJ2-1; D is uncertain. The V and J ends lost 4 bases and 2 bases respectively, with 18 bases between them. CDR1 and CDR2 from the germline V gene are MDHEN and SYDVKM. CDR3 length: 17 amino acids. Here the CDR3 reads CASSSRTLERTYNEQFF. The CDR3 DNA sequence: TGTGCCAGCAGTTCACGGACGCTTGAGCGCACCTACAATGAGCAGTTCTTC.

This clonotype came up many times. At one end the junction does not follow the germline gene, possibly because of a read error. The V call is TRBV10-2, the J call TRBJ2-3; D uncertain. Per the germline V gene, CDR1 is WSHSY and CDR2 is SAAADI. The CDR3 extends over 11 amino acids. The CDR3 sequence is CASSSTDTQYF. The CDR3, as DNA: TGTGCCAGCAGCTCCACAGATACGCAGTATTTT.

This clonotype occurred many times. The rearrangement uses TRBV28 and TRBJ2-6; D is possibly TRBD2 (6 bases). Germline V gives CDR1 MDHEN, CDR2 SYDVKM. Trimming removed 2 bases from V and 0 bases from J, with 17 bases in between. This CDR3 contains 19 residues. The CDR3 loop reads CASSLGAGGSLSGANVLTF. CDR3 DNA: TGTGCCAGCAGTTTAGGGGCAGGAGGGTCCCTCTCTGGGGCCAACGTCCTGACTTTC.

The sample holds many counts of this clonotype. The rearrangement joins TRBV6-5 to TRBJ2-5, with a tentative D call TRBD2 (5 bases). This CDR3 spans 13 amino acids. V lost 2 bases, J lost 2 bases, and 6 bases lay in between. In germline, CDR1 is MNHEY, CDR2 SVGAGI. CDR3 protein: CASSYRGQETQYF. CDR3 nucleotide sequence: TGTGCCAGCAGTTACCGGGGACAAGAGACCCAGTACTTC.

This clonotype was counted between two and nine times. The chain employs TRBV19 and TRBJ1-1; TRBD1 is a possible D gene (5 bases). The CDR3 contains 13 residues. V was clipped by 4 bases and J by 8 bases, with 14 bases between them. Germline V gene sequence: CDR1 LNHDA, CDR2 SQIVND (reference sequence). The CDR3 sequence: CASSKEGLPEAFF. CDR3 bases: TGTGCCAGTAGTAAGGAGGGGCTACCCGAAGCTTTCTTT.

The chain combines TRBV24-1 with TRBJ2-3; possible D gene TRBD1, 6 bases. The CDR3 has 14 amino acids. V dropped 4 bases and J dropped 1 base, with 8 bases sitting between them. Germline V gene data show CDR1 as KGHDR and CDR2 as SFDVKD. The CDR3 sequence is CATSDNRGTDTQYF. The CDR3 DNA sequence: TGTGCCACCAGTGACAACAGGGGCACAGATACGCAGTATTTT.

This clonotype was seen at least ten times. The V call is TRBV2, the J call TRBJ2-3, with 7 bases fitting TRBD2. This CDR3 has 14 residues. Germline lookup yields CDR1 SNHLY and CDR2 FYNNEI. V shed 6 bases, J shed 2 bases, and the junction held 5 bases outside the gene matches. The CDR3 is CASRERDYTDTQYF. The CDR3 region has the DNA TGTGCCAGCAGAGAGCGGGATTACACAGATACGCAGTATTTT.

This rearrangement joins TRBV20-1 to TRBJ1-5; D gene ambiguous. The CDR3 runs 15 residues. CDR1 is DFQATT, CDR2 SNEGSKA, per germline (reference sequence). V lost 3 bases and J 0 bases, leaving 12 bases between the germline ends. The CDR3 loop is CSASTDPYSNQPQHF. CDR3 sequence (DNA): TGCAGTGCTAGTACCGATCCTTATAGCAATCAGCCCCAGCATTTT.

This clonotype was counted at least ten times. The V gene is TRBV6-1, the J gene TRBJ1-5; D gene ambiguous. CDR1 and CDR2 (germline): MNHNS, SASEGT. V was shortened by 6 bases and J by 0 bases, with 12 bases between the two germline ends. CDR3 length equals 15 residues. The CDR3 DNA reads as TGTGCCAGCAGCATGACACCATATAGCAATCAGCCCCAGCATTTT. Translated: CASSMTPYSNQPQHF.

This clonotype has only one observation. The genes are TRBV29-1 and TRBJ2-7, with 9 bases fitting TRBD2. The CDR3 runs to 15 residues. The J segment lost 0 bases and the V segment lost 3 bases, leaving 6 bases of the junction unmatched. Germline lookup yields CDR1 SQVTM and CDR2 ANQGSEA. The CDR3 bases are TGCAGCGTTGATAACCCTAGCGGGAACTCCTACGAGCAGTACTTC. Its translation: CSVDNPSGNSYEQYF.

The gene calls are TRBV2 and TRBJ2-5; tentative D call: TRBD2 (6 bases). Trimming stripped 0 bases from V and 5 bases from J, with 13 bases between. In germline, CDR1 is SNHLY, CDR2 FYNNEI. This CDR3 spans 15 amino acids. The CDR3 DNA reads as TGTGCCAGCAGTGAAGCGCTTACGGGAGTGGAGACCCAGTACTTC. It is translated as CASSEALTGVETQYF.

The CDR3 DNA sequence: TGTGCCAGCAGCGCCCCCGGGACACTGAACACTGAAGCTTTCTTT. Protein: CASSAPGTLNTEAFF. This rearrangement joins TRBV9 to TRBJ1-1; D is perhaps TRBD1 (6 bases). The CDR3 runs to 15 residues. CDR1 SGDLS and CDR2 YYNGEE come from the germline V gene. Trimming cost V 3 bases and J 0 bases, with 12 bases left between them.

This chain uses TRBV6-1 with TRBJ1-2; 7 bases are a match to TRBD1. With V trimmed by 3 bases and J by 3 bases, 4 bases remained unmatched. CDR1 and CDR2 (germline): MNHNS, SASEGT. The CDR3 spans 14 residues. The CDR3 sequence is CASSDDRVDYGYTF. For the CDR3, the DNA is TGTGCCAGCAGTGATGACAGGGTCGACTATGGCTACACCTTC.

This clonotype was observed a handful of times. The genes are TRBV3-1 and TRBJ2-3; 14 bases map to TRBD2. Germline CDR1 LGHDT, CDR2 YNNKEL (reference sequence). The V and J ends lost 4 bases and 3 bases, in that order; junction bases with no gene match: 6. The CDR3 loop spans 17 amino acids. The CDR3 spells CASSLFGTSGSTDTQYF. DNA for the CDR3: TGTGCCAGCAGCCTTTTTGGGACTAGCGGGAGTACAGATACGCAGTATTTT.

This clonotype was found a few times. The rearrangement uses TRBV5-1 and TRBJ2-3, with D hard to call. This CDR3 spans 14 amino acids. Trimming took off 4 bases at V and 2 bases at J, with 11 bases between the two ends. The germline CDR1 and CDR2 sequences are SGHRS and YFSETQ. The CDR3 sequence is CASSPGLDTDTQYF. The CDR3 nucleotides are TGCGCCAGCAGCCCGGGCCTGGACACAGATACGCAGTATTTT.

The chain is built from TRBV6-1 and TRBJ1-2, with D unresolved. Between the trimmed V and J ends, which lost 7 bases and 2 bases, there was a span of 14 bases. Germline loops: CDR1 MNHNS, CDR2 SASEGT. This CDR3 comprises 14 residues. As DNA, the CDR3 is TGTGCCAGCACCCGGGCCTGGGAAAACTATGGCTACACCTTC. It translates to CASTRAWENYGYTF.

This clonotype has more than one count but fewer than ten. The J gene is TRBJ1-1, the V gene TRBV6-1; TRBD1 agrees at 7 bases. V lost 2 bases, J lost 2 bases, and 5 bases stayed unmatched. Germline CDR1 and CDR2: MNHNS and SASEGT. The CDR3 is made up of 15 amino acids. DNA of the CDR3: TGTGCCAGCAGTGAATTTCGACAGGGCAACACTGAAGCTTTCTTT. Its protein is CASSEFRQGNTEAFF.

This clonotype was picked up many times. The CDR3 protein is CASSDPGYEQYF. CDR3 bases: TGTGCCAGCAGTGACCCTGGTTACGAGCAGTACTTC. This chain links TRBV25-1 with TRBJ2-7, with no clear D. Germline assignment: CDR1 MGHDK and CDR2 SYGVNS. This CDR3 is 12 amino acids long. V was pared by 3 bases and J by 4 bases, with 7 bases between.

This chain joins TRBV2 and TRBJ2-2; TRBD2 is a possible D gene (6 bases). The V end was cut by 3 bases, the J end by 4 bases, with 15 bases between. The CDR3 has 16 amino acids. Germline CDR1 reads SNHLY; CDR2 reads FYNNEI. The CDR3 spells CASSDWRAHGTGELFF. CDR3 DNA: TGTGCCAGCAGTGATTGGAGGGCGCACGGCACCGGGGAGCTGTTTTTT. Full variable domain (remainder filled in from reference TRBV2 and TRBJ2-2): EPEVTQTPSHQVTQMGQEVILRCVPISNHLYFYWYRQILGQKVEFLVSFYNNEISEKSEIFDDQFSVERPDGSNFTLKIRSTKLEDSAMYFCASSDWRAHGTGELFFGEGSRLTVL.

The sample holds many counts of this clonotype. This chain uses TRBV7-2 with TRBJ1-1; D is possibly TRBD1 (6 bases). V dropped 1 base and J dropped 4 bases, with 16 bases sitting between them. The CDR3 sequence is 16 residues long. Germline CDR1 is SGHTA and CDR2 is FQGNSA. CDR3 coding DNA: TGTGCCAGCAGCTTAGGGGGGACATCGATGGGCACTGAAGCTTTCTTT. Translation: CASSLGGTSMGTEAFF.

CDR3 nucleotide sequence: TGTGCCAGCAATATGCCCGGGGACGAGCAGTACTTC. It specifies CASNMPGDEQYF. This rearrangement joins TRBV6-1 to TRBJ2-7, with a weak D call TRBD2 (5 bases). The CDR3 extends over 12 amino acids. Per germline, CDR1 MNHNS and CDR2 SASEGT. With 7 bases removed from V and 5 bases from J, the gap between germline ends came to 12 bases.

This sequence joins TRBV30 and TRBJ1-5, with a weak D call TRBD1 (5 bases). Germline assignment: CDR1 GTSNPN and CDR2 SVGIG (reference sequence). Between the trimmed V and J ends, which lost 0 bases and 3 bases, there was a span of 9 bases. The CDR3 contains 14 residues. The CDR3 coding sequence is TGTGCCTGGAGTGTAGGAGGGGTCAATCAGCCCCAGCATTTT. As protein: CAWSVGGVNQPQHF.

This clonotype was found many times. The J gene is TRBJ2-2, the V gene TRBV20-1, with 10 bases fitting TRBD2. V shed 3 bases, J shed 1 base, and the junction held 2 bases outside the gene matches. This CDR3 spans 15 amino acids. Germline V gene sequence: CDR1 DFQATT, CDR2 SNEGSKA (reference sequence). The CDR3 region has the DNA TGCAGTGCTAGCTGGACTAGCGGGAACACCGGGGAGCTGTTTTTT. This sequence encodes CSASWTSGNTGELFF.

With respect to this clonotype: It may be a read error: a sequence one base away is much more abundant. The genes are TRBV20-1 and TRBJ2-3; maybe TRBD2 (5 bases). Germline loops: CDR1 DFQATT, CDR2 SNEGSKA (reference sequence). The CDR3 runs 11 residues. The ends were cut back, 7 bases at V and 6 bases at J, with 11 bases in the middle. DNA for the CDR3: TGCAGTGTGCCTAGCCCCGATACGCAGTATTTT. Its protein is CSVPSPDTQYF.

The chain has TRBV7-2 and TRBJ1-2; TRBD1 aligns across 9 bases. Germline V gene sequence: CDR1 SGHTA, CDR2 FQGNSA. The CDR3 runs 15 residues. After removal of 4 bases from V and 4 bases from J, the junction contained 7 bases not matched to a gene. The CDR3 sequence is CASSSGQGPLYGYTF. Here the CDR3 DNA reads TGTGCCAGCAGCTCGGGACAGGGCCCTCTCTATGGCTACACCTTC.